Below are 9 T cell receptor beta chains sequenced from a single sample in a study of post-analysis software for immune sequencing data. General observations from the study: Included in a set of roughly five TRBV segments more frequent in patients than controls were TRBV5-6, TRBV5-1 and TRBV20-1.

Their recognized antigens are unknown. TCR beta cDNA libraries had unique molecular identifiers. Each CDR3 protein gets one entry after TCRdb re-called the PCR reads with MiXCR. The data hold about 540,000 distinct CDR3 sequences, with around 36% observed a single time. Source material: blood. Source of these receptors: a girl aged 2-17 years with multiple sclerosis.

V and J are TRBV29-1 and TRBJ1-1; weak D call: TRBD1 (5 bases). The CDR3 is made up of 13 amino acids. V was clipped by 2 bases and J by 3 bases, with 10 bases between them. Germline values: CDR1 SQVTM, CDR2 ANQGSEA. The CDR3 loop is CSVERGPDTEAFF. The CDR3 DNA sequence: TGCAGCGTTGAAAGGGGCCCGGACACTGAAGCTTTCTTT.

The chain employs TRBV7-9 and TRBJ2-5, with 9 bases that match TRBD1. Germline V gene data show CDR1 as SEHNR and CDR2 as FQNEAQ (reference sequence). V was pared by 5 bases and J by 5 bases, with 9 bases of the junction left unmatched. The CDR3 totals 15 residues. CDR3 in DNA: TGTGCCAGCAGCCCACGAGGGACAGGGTTGGAGACCCAGTACTTC. Encoded protein: CASSPRGTGLETQYF.

The rearrangement links TRBV9 to TRBJ2-3, with D unclear. The V end lost 0 bases, the J end lost 3 bases, and 8 bases lay between the germline ends. The germline V gene encodes CDR1 SGDLS and CDR2 YYNGEE. The CDR3 spans 14 residues. The CDR3 sequence is CASSVAGQTDTQYF. DNA for the CDR3: TGTGCCAGCAGCGTAGCGGGTCAGACAGATACGCAGTATTTT.

A remark on this clonotype: This clone may be a read error of a much larger clone one base away. This chain uses TRBV29-1 with TRBJ1-2; tentatively, D is TRBD1 (6 bases). V shed 7 bases and J shed 3 bases, with 12 bases lying between them. The CDR3 runs 12 residues. The germline V gene has CDR1 SQVTM and CDR2 ANQGSEA. The CDR3 here is CSARTVYYGYTF. The CDR3 bases are TGCAGCGCCAGGACAGTCTACTATGGCTACACCTTC.

Notes on this clonotype: Its ends do not fully match the called genes, so a read error is possible. The chain uses TRBV2 and TRBJ1-6; a possible D gene is TRBD1 (5 bases). The CDR3 covers 15 residues. Germline CDR1 is SNHLY and CDR2 is FYNNEI. CDR3 nucleotide sequence: TGTGCCAGCAGTGAAGACAGCGGGGCGGATTCACCCCTCTACTTT. This sequence encodes CASSEDSGADSPLYF.

The table lists this clonotype with a few counts. V and J are TRBV14 and TRBJ2-7, with D perhaps TRBD1 (6 bases). The germline V and J ends were trimmed by 4 bases and 3 bases, with 16 bases remaining between them. The CDR3 has 15 amino acids. In germline, CDR1 is SGHDN, CDR2 FVKESK. CDR3 protein: CASSPGQPSVYEQYF. CDR3 nucleotide sequence: TGTGCCAGCAGCCCCGGACAGCCATCGGTCTACGAGCAGTACTTC.

V gene TRBV20-1 combines with J gene TRBJ1-2; no clear D gene. Looked up from germline, CDR1 is DFQATT and CDR2 is SNEGSKA (reference sequence). V was trimmed by 5 bases and J by 2 bases, leaving 12 bases between them. The CDR3 extends over 13 amino acids. The CDR3 sequence: CSAPREANYGYTF. As DNA, the CDR3 is TGCAGTGCTCCCCGGGAGGCCAACTATGGCTACACCTTC.

The V gene is TRBV20-1, the J gene TRBJ1-5, with 8 bases that match TRBD1. There are 13 residues in the CDR3. V gave up 6 bases and J gave up 2 bases; unmatched junction bases: 3. The V gene's germline CDR1 is DFQATT and CDR2 SNEGSKA (reference sequence). In DNA, the CDR3 is TGCAGTGCCGACAGGGGTGGCAATCAGCCCCAGCATTTT. It is translated as CSADRGGNQPQHF.

Worth noting for this clonotype: A read error may account for a junction end that differs from germline. The V call is TRBV6-2 or TRBV6-3, the J call TRBJ1-2; D not certain. The germline CDR1 and CDR2 sequences are MNHEY and SVGEGT. The CDR3 is 11 residues long. CDR3 DNA sequence: TGCGCCAGCACTTCGGGGAATGGCTACACCTTC. As protein: CASTSGNGYTF.